This entry lists 7 T cell receptor beta chains sequenced from one sample in a study of cytomegalovirus exposure and HLA in healthy donors (dated by TCRdb to about 2017). The library was produced with the immunoSEQ multiplex PCR assay. A mixture of 60 forward primers for TCR Vbeta segments and 13 reverse primers for TCR Jbeta segments was used in the multiplex PCR. TCRdb took this table from immuneACCESS and kept in-frame rearrangements with V and J called. Such tables lack part of the clones; where checked against another copy, unresolved V genes explain under half of the gap, and the rest is unexplained. Across this sample there are about 190,000 clones, with about 84% seen only once. Of the sample, 3.8% falls within the top ten clones. Sample: PBMCs. Source of these receptors: a man in his fifties in good health and CMV-seronegative.

This clone was seen just once. J is TRBJ2-1 and V is TRBV19, with 8 bases aligning to TRBD2. The germline V gene encodes CDR1 LNHDA and CDR2 SQIVND (reference sequence). V lost 7 bases and J lost 5; bases outside the gene matches: 10. CDR3 length: 15 amino acids. The CDR3 DNA reads as TGTGCCAGTAAAAACGGGGGGGGACTAAACAATGAGCAGTTCTTC. It yields the protein CASKNGGGLNNEQFF.

This chain links TRBV9 with TRBJ1-2, with D possibly being TRBD1 (6 bases). CDR3 size: 12 residues. V dropped 7 bases and J dropped 2 bases, with 9 bases sitting between them. CDR1 and CDR2 from the germline V gene are SGDLS and YYNGEE. CDR3 sequence reads: CASHRENYGYTF. The CDR3 coding sequence is TGTGCCAGCCACAGGGAGAACTATGGCTACACCTTC.

The chain uses TRBV27 and TRBJ1-2; maybe TRBD1 (6 bases). CDR3 size: 15 residues. In germline, CDR1 is MNHEY, CDR2 SMNVEV (reference sequence). The germline V and J ends were trimmed by 2 bases and 2 bases, with 12 bases remaining between them. CDR3 coding DNA: TGTGCCAGCAGTTTAACGGAAACAGGGAACTATGGCTACACCTTC. Translated, it gives CASSLTETGNYGYTF.

V usage is TRBV7-3 and J usage is TRBJ1-6; 9 nucleotides line up with TRBD1. In germline, CDR1 is SGHTA, CDR2 FQGTGA. This CDR3 is built from 12 residues. V gave up 5 bases and J gave up 15 bases; unmatched junction bases: 5. This chain's CDR3 is CASSMGTGHLHF. The CDR3 DNA reads as TGTGCCAGCAGCATGGGGACAGGGCACCTCCACTTT.

This clone occurred once. The V gene is TRBV6-1, the J gene TRBJ2-5; TRBD1 is a possible D gene (6 bases). The germline CDR1 and CDR2 sequences are MNHNS and SASEGT. V lost 8 bases and J lost 0, with 7 bases in between. The CDR3 has 12 amino acids. CDR3 nucleotide sequence: TGTGCCAGCGGACAGAACCAAGAGACCCAGTACTTC. Translating gives CASGQNQETQYF.

V usage is TRBV2 and J usage is TRBJ2-7; D is undetermined. Trimming removed 7 bases from V and 2 bases from J, with 12 bases in between. The CDR3 has 13 residues. The germline gives CDR1 SNHLY, CDR2 FYNNEI. The CDR3 region is CASMFDITYEQYF. CDR3 bases: TGTGCCAGCATGTTCGACATCACCTACGAGCAGTACTTC.

The chain carries TRBV11-2 and TRBJ2-2; D gene unclear. The CDR3 loop spans 13 amino acids. The germline V gene has CDR1 SGHAT and CDR2 FQNNGV. V lost 5 bases and J 10 bases, leaving 14 bases between the germline ends. CDR3 amino acids: CASSASGVPELFF. For the CDR3, the DNA is TGTGCCAGCAGCGCCTCAGGTGTCCCGGAGCTGTTTTTT. The full variable domain, rest sourced from reference TRBV11-2 and TRBJ2-2, is EAGVAQSPRYKIIEKRQSVAFWCNPISGHATLYWYQQILGQGPKLLIQFQNNGVVDDSQLPKDRFSAERLKGVDSTLKIQPAKLEDSAVYLCASSASGVPELFFGEGSRLTVL.